The entry that follows covers one T cell receptor (beta chain) sequence. Its antigen is unidentified. This sample stems from a study of T cell responses to AZD1222 COVID-19 vaccine. Findings and caveats of the study: Increases in Spike-specific TCR breadth and depth were seen after two AZD1222 doses. Reports say nearly half of spike-specific TCRs go after unmutated variant regions. Baseline testing showed seropositivity in only 5 or 6 AZD1222 recipients. Most donors were white British, females outnumbered males, and clonal diversity was possibly underestimated.

With 4 bases removed from V and 1 base from J, the gap between germline ends came to 7 bases. The V gene's germline CDR1 is SEHNR and CDR2 FQNEAQ (reference sequence). This CDR3 region has 13 residues. Measured with immunoSEQ multiplex PCR; TCRdb has only the in-frame clones, and not every one. The sample lists roughly 120,000 clones; more than 75% were seen once. The sequencing here drew on peripheral blood, taken on day 0 of AZD1222 vaccination. This sequence was found in an adult in good health. The rearrangement uses TRBV7-9 and TRBJ1-2; D ambiguous. The CDR3 here is CASSSGLNYGYTF. Here the CDR3 DNA reads TGTGCCAGCAGCTCGGGTCTTAACTATGGCTACACCTTC.